The 13 T cell receptor beta chains given below trace back to one sample, sequenced in a study of cytomegalovirus exposure and HLA in healthy donors. The PCR made use of 60 Vbeta and 13 Jbeta primers. Assay: immunoSEQ multiplex PCR; the TCRdb copy retains only in-frame clones and omits some. The sample carries 150,000 to 200,000 clones, nearly 80% recorded once. Sample: PBMCs. These receptors came from a man aged 18 to 29 in good health and CMV-seropositive.

The chain has TRBV19 and TRBJ2-3; 7 nucleotides agree with TRBD2. This CDR3 spans 14 amino acids. Germline lookup yields CDR1 LNHDA and CDR2 SQIVND (reference sequence). Trimming cost V 6 bases and J 3 bases; bases outside gene matches: 6. CDR3 coding DNA: TGTGCCAGTAGCCCAGGGCGGGAGACAGATACGCAGTATTTT. Translated, it gives CASSPGRETDTQYF.

V gene TRBV30 combines with J gene TRBJ1-1, with a possible D match to TRBD1 (5 bases). Trimming removed 4 bases from V and 0 bases from J, with 18 bases in between. CDR1 is GTSNPN, CDR2 SVGIG, per germline (reference sequence). The CDR3 extends over 16 amino acids. CDR3 in amino acids: CAWKWRQGYMNTEAFF. CDR3 nucleotides: TGTGCCTGGAAATGGCGGCAGGGATACATGAACACTGAAGCTTTCTTT.

The V and J genes are TRBV13 and TRBJ1-6; maybe TRBD1 (5 bases). Per the germline V gene, CDR1 is PRHDT and CDR2 is FYEKMQ (reference sequence). The V end lost 3 bases, the J end lost 0 bases, and 9 bases lay between the germline ends. This CDR3 is built from 16 residues. The CDR3 region has the DNA TGTGCCAGCAGCTTGGGACTTAGCTCCTATAATTCACCCCTCCACTTT. Its protein is CASSLGLSSYNSPLHF.

The chain couples TRBV10-3 to TRBJ1-2; TRBD1 matches 8 bases. Germline CDR1 ENHRY, CDR2 SYGVKD. This CDR3 region has 12 residues. V gave up 6 bases and J gave up 8 bases; unmatched junction bases: 5. Here the CDR3 reads CAISDRGQGYTF. The DNA for the CDR3 is TGTGCCATCAGCGACAGGGGACAAGGCTACACCTTC.

The rearrangement joins TRBV13 to TRBJ2-7; 10 bases map to TRBD2. CDR3 length: 16 residues. Germline loops: CDR1 PRHDT, CDR2 FYEKMQ (reference sequence). The J segment lost 0 bases and the V segment lost 5 bases, leaving 7 bases of the junction unmatched. CDR3 region: CASSASGTSDSYEQYF. The CDR3, as DNA: TGTGCCAGCAGCGCTTCCGGGACTAGCGACTCCTACGAGCAGTACTTC.

The chain links TRBV5-1 to TRBJ2-2; 9 bases map to TRBD2. V was clipped by 0 bases and J by 5 bases; unmatched bases: 8. CDR1 SGHRS and CDR2 YFSETQ come from the germline V gene. The CDR3 sequence is 17 residues long. The CDR3 sequence: CASSLVNSGSGTGELFF. CDR3 coding DNA: TGCGCCAGCAGCTTGGTCAATAGCGGGAGTGGGACCGGGGAGCTGTTTTTT.

This rearrangement joins TRBV18 to TRBJ1-1, with unresolved D. V was cut by 2 bases and J by 4 bases, with 8 bases left in between. Germline assignment: CDR1 KGHSH and CDR2 LQKENI. The CDR3 consists of 13 residues. This chain's CDR3 is CASSPSGGTEAFF. The CDR3 DNA reads as TGTGCCAGCTCACCAAGTGGCGGCACTGAAGCTTTCTTT.

V usage is TRBV7-9 and J usage is TRBJ2-1, with a tentative D call TRBD2 (5 bases). This CDR3 spans 11 amino acids. The germline V and J ends were trimmed by 4 bases and 8 bases, with 6 bases remaining between them. Germline CDR1 SEHNR, CDR2 FQNEAQ (reference sequence). The chain's CDR3 is CASSSRDEQFF. CDR3 DNA sequence: TGTGCCAGCAGCTCGAGGGATGAGCAGTTCTTC. The complete variable domain, with remaining parts taken from reference TRBV7-9 and TRBJ2-1, reads DTGVSQNPRHKITKRGQNVTFRCDPISEHNRLYWYRQTLGQGPEFLTYFQNEAQLEKSRLLSDRFSAERPKGSFSTLEIQRTEQGDSAMYLCASSSRDEQFFGPGTRLTVL.

This clone was seen more than once but under ten times. J is TRBJ2-3 and V is TRBV18; 7 bases fit TRBD2. Germline values: CDR1 KGHSH, CDR2 LQKENI. J gave up 3 bases and V 1 base, and 13 bases lay outside the gene matches. CDR3 size: 18 residues. The CDR3 here is CASSPRKRGTSVTDTQYF. The CDR3, as DNA: TGTGCCAGCTCACCACGGAAGCGGGGTACGTCGGTGACAGATACGCAGTATTTT.

The V call is TRBV4-2, the J call TRBJ1-5, with D perhaps matching TRBD1 (5 bases). V lost 0 bases and J lost 2, with 11 bases in between. The CDR3 contains 16 residues. Germline CDR1 and CDR2: LGHNA and YNFKEQ. The CDR3, as DNA: TGTGCCAGCAGCCAAGAAGGGCAGGGTGGCAATCAGCCCCAGCATTTT. Protein product: CASSQEGQGGNQPQHF.

V gene TRBV4-3 combines with J gene TRBJ2-1; D possibly corresponds to TRBD2 (5 bases). Trimming removed 5 bases at V and 6 bases at J, with 23 bases between. The CDR3 is 17 amino acids. Germline V gene sequence: CDR1 LGHNA, CDR2 YSLEER. CDR3 sequence reads: CASSATVDFPAPNEQFF. The DNA of the CDR3 is TGCGCCAGCAGCGCCACGGTGGACTTCCCTGCCCCCAATGAGCAGTTCTTC.

The chain carries TRBV7-3 and TRBJ2-5, with D maybe TRBD2 (7 bases). Trimming pared 3 bases from V and 2 bases from J, leaving 19 bases between. The CDR3 is 17 amino acids. Germline V gene lookup returns CDR1 SGHTA and CDR2 FQGTGA. CDR3 coding DNA: TGTGCCAGCAGCTTGAGCGGGGCTGGGGGCTCACAAGAGACCCAGTACTTC. Protein sequence: CASSLSGAGGSQETQYF. The full variable domain, its missing parts supplied by reference TRBV7-3 and TRBJ2-5, is GAGVSQTPSNKVTEKGKYVELRCDPISGHTALYWYRQSLGQGPEFLIYFQGTGAADDSGLPNDRFFAVRPEGSVSTLKIQRTERGDSAVYLCASSLSGAGGSQETQYFGPGTRLLVL.

The chain carries TRBV7-6 and TRBJ1-1; D might be TRBD1 (6 bases). The V gene lost 2 bases and the J gene lost 6 bases, with 10 bases spanning the gap. The length of the CDR3 is 13 residues. Germline CDR1 is SGHVS and CDR2 is FNYEAQ. The CDR3: CASSLQGPSEAFF. In nucleotides, the CDR3 is TGTGCCAGCAGCTTACAGGGGCCATCTGAAGCTTTCTTT.